This record covers a single TCR beta chain. Its specificity is unknown. Documented time point: pretreatment peripheral blood. Profiled with immunoSEQ multiplex PCR; TCRdb holds only in-frame clones, not every one. The table lists 54,000 or so clones, around 84% of them singletons, with 1% to 1.5% in the top ten. This sample is drawn from a study of PD-L1 blockade in urothelial cancer. Study summary: Patients had received 0 to 3 prior chemotherapy regimens. When blood samples were assessed, the median T cell count was 141,255. Findings and caveats of the study: Enhanced expansion of tumor-associated blood clones at 3 weeks characterized durable-benefit patients.

The V end lost 5 bases, the J end lost 7 bases, and 17 bases lay between the germline ends. CDR3 size: 14 residues. From germline, CDR1 is GTSNPN and CDR2 SVGIG (reference sequence). The receptor's source is a middle-aged man with urothelial cancer. This sample comprised PBMCs, obtained around atezolizumab (anti-PD-L1) treatment. The chain has TRBV30 and TRBJ2-2, with a possible D match to TRBD1 (6 bases). The CDR3 nucleotides are TGTGCCTGGCTCAGACAGGATCTTTTCGGGGAGCTGTTTTTT. Translated: CAWLRQDLFGELFF. Full variable domain (remainder filled in from reference TRBV30 and TRBJ2-2): SQTIHQWPATLVQPVGSPLSLECTVEGTSNPNLYWYRQAAGRGLQLLFYSVGIGQISSEVPQNLSASRPQDRQFILSSKKLLLSDSGFYLCAWLRQDLFGELFFGEGSRLTVL.